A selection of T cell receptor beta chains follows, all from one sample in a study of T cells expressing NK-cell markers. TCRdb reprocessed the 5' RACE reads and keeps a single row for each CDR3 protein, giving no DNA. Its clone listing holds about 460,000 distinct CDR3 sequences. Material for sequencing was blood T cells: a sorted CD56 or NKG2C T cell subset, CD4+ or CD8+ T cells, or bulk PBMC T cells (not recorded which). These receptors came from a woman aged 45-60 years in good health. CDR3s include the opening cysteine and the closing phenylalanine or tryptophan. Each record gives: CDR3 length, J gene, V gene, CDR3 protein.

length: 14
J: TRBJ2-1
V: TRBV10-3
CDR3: CATHNLAGAGEQFF

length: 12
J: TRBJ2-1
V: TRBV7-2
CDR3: CASSLTMYEQFF

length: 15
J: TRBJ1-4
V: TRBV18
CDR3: CASSPSSATNEKLFF

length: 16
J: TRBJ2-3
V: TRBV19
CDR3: CASSLSRELTPDTQYF

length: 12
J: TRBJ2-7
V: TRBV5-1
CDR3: CASSLKAEQQYF

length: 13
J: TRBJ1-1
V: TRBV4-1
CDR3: CASSQQGFAEAFF

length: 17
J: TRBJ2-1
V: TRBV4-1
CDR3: CASSQEGSGSPYNEQFF

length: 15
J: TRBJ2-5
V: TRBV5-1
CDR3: CASSGKRQHQETQYF

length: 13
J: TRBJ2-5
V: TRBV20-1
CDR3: CSARGDRQGTQYF

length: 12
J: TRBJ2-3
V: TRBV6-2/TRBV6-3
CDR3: CASNMGPDTQYF

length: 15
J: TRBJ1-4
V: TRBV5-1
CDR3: CASSLVAPGNEKLFF

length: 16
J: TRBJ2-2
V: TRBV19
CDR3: CASSNPTGVNTGELFF

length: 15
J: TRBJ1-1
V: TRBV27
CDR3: CASARGGPMNTEAFF

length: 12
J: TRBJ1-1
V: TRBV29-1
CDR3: CSVESGGGEAFF

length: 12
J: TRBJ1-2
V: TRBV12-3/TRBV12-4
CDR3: CASSLTGVGYTF

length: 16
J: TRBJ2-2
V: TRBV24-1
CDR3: CATSDSLEKNTGELFF

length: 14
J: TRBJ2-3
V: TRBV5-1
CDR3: CASSLDSGKDTQYF

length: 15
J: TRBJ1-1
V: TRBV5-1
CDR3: CASSPKTTGSTEAFF

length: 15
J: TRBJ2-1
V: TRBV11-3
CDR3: CASSYGGLVFDEQFF

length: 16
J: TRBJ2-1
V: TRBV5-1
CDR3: CASSPNPGLTYNEQFF

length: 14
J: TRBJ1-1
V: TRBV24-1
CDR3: CATSDPGRPTEAFF

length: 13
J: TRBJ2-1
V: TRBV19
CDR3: CASSPWDFDEQFF

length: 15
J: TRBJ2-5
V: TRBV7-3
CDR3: CASSSRPGRQETQYF

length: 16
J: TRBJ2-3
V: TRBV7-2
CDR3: CASSPEGRRITDTQYF

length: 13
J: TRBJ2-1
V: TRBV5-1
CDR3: CASSAGQGFEQFF

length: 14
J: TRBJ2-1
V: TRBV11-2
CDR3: CASSLVGVPSKQFF

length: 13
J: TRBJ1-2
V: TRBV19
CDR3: CASTEFRGNGYTF

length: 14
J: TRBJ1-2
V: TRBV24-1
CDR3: CATSDLRDAGGYTF

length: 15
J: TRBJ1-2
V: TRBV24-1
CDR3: CATSDFRGADYGYTF

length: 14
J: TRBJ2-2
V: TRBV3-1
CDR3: CASSQDVIPGELFF

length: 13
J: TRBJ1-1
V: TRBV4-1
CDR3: CASSLAQDTEAFF

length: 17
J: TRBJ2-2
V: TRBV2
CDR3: CASSERARGSAAGELFF

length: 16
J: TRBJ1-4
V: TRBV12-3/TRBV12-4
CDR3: CASSSYVGQGQEKLFF

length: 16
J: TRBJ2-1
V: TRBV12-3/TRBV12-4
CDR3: CASSLVGGPSGNEQFF

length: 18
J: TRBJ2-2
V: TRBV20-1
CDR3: CSARDISGRAGNTGELFF

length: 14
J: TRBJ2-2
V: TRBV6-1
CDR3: CASSELLGEGELFF

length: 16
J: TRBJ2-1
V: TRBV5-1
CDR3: CASSFAGRLDYNEQFF

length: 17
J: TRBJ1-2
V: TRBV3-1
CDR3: CASSQDTGAGLNYGYTF

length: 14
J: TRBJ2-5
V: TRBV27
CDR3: CASSELAGYATQYF

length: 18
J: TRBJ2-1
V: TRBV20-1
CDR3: CSARMGLAGGPRRGGQFF

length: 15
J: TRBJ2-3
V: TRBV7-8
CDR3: CASSSVTGGTDTQYF

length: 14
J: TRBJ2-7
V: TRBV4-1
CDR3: CASRSRTGPSEQYF

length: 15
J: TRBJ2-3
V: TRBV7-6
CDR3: CASGIGTSSSDTQYF

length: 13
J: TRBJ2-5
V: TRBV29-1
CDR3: CSAGPIIQETQYF

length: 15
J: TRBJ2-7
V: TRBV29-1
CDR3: CSVEAWTSASYEQYF

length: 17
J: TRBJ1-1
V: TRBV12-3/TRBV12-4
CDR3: CASSSHLTQGLNTEAFF

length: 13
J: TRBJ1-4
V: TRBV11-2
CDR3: CATRDPTGEKLFF

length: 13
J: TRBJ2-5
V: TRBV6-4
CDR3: CASSGDIQETQYF

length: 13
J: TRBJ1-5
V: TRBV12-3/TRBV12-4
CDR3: CASSSGDPQPQHF

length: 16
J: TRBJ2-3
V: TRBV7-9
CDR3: CASSPPAGAGTDTQYF

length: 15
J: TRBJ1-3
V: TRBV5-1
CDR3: CASSLNSGSGNTIYF